The 5 T cell receptor beta chains below come from one sample, sequenced in a study of OX40 agonist ivuxolimab in advanced cancers. Sequencing was performed with immunoSEQ multiplex PCR; in TCRdb, only in-frame clones are kept and a portion is missing. The data show roughly 93,000 clones, under 85% seen once. Material: CD4+ or CD8+ T cells sorted from blood, obtained in a trial of the OX40 agonist ivuxolimab. The receptors shown here come from an adult with an advanced solid tumor such as melanoma, head and neck, liver or kidney cancer.

In its sample, this clone was seen once. The J gene is TRBJ2-6, the V gene TRBV5-1; unclear D gene. V lost 5 bases and J 4 bases, leaving 13 bases between the germline ends. The CDR3 length is 15 residues. CDR1 is SGHRS and CDR2 is YFSETQ in the germline V gene. The CDR3 is CASRSPVTGANVLTF. The CDR3 bases are TGCGCCAGCAGATCGCCGGTGACCGGGGCCAACGTCCTGACTTTC.

V and J are TRBV7-8 and TRBJ1-3; D possibly corresponds to TRBD1 (5 bases). V shed 5 bases and J shed 5 bases, with 13 bases lying between them. The CDR3 is 14 amino acids. Germline V gene lookup returns CDR1 SGHVS and CDR2 FQNEAQ. The CDR3 region has the DNA TGTGCCAGCAGCCCCAGGGAGACCAGAAACACCATATATTTT. Translating gives CASSPRETRNTIYF. Full variable domain (remainder filled in from reference TRBV7-8 and TRBJ1-3): GAGVSQSPRYKVAKRGQDVALRCDPISGHVSLFWYQQALGQGPEFLTYFQNEAQLDKSGLPSDRFFAERPEGSVSTLKIQRTQQEDSAVYLCASSPRETRNTIYFGEGSWLTVV.

The rearrangement joins TRBV7-2 to TRBJ1-2, with TRBD1 matching over 7 bases. Germline V gene data show CDR1 as SGHTA and CDR2 as FQGNSA. The CDR3 has 15 residues. V lost 5 bases and J lost 6; bases outside the gene matches: 12. The CDR3, as DNA: TGTGCCAGCAGCGCGCAGCCGGGACAGATCGATGGCTACACCTTC. It yields the protein CASSAQPGQIDGYTF.

The chain combines TRBV5-1 with TRBJ2-5, with D perhaps matching TRBD2 (6 bases). The end of the DNA fits TRBJ2-7 better, so the J call may be wrong. The CDR3 spans 13 residues. From germline, CDR1 is SGHRS and CDR2 YFSETQ. For the CDR3, the DNA is TGCGCCAGCAGCGGGGACTTCGCCTACGAGCAGTACTTC. Its translation is CASSGDFAYEQYF.

The chain has TRBV7-2 and TRBJ2-3; D gene uncertain. This CDR3 spans 12 amino acids. The V end was cut by 4 bases, the J end by 2 bases, with 4 bases between. CDR1 and CDR2 (germline): SGHTA, FQGNSA. The CDR3 loop reads CASSSFTDTQYF. CDR3 coding DNA: TGTGCCAGCAGCTCCTTCACAGATACGCAGTATTTT. Looking up the rest from reference TRBV7-2 and TRBJ2-3 gives the full variable domain: GAGVSQSPSNKVTEKGKDVELRCDPISGHTALYWYRQSLGQGLEFLIYFQGNSAPDKSGLPSDRFSAERTGGSVSTLTIQRTQQEDSAVYLCASSSFTDTQYFGPGTRLTVL.